Presented here are 5 T cell receptor beta chains from one specimen sequenced in a study of control samples from healthy donors and cancer patients. Sequenced by immunoSEQ multiplex PCR; TCRdb stores in-frame clones only, minus some. Among more than 100,000 clones, roughly 90% were seen once, and the ten largest hold 6% to 8.5%. What was sequenced was blood. The receptor source for this set is a woman younger than 30 in good health.

The sample holds a few counts of this clone. V gene TRBV6-6 combines with J gene TRBJ1-5; weak D call: TRBD1 (6 bases). The CDR3 is 14 residues long. V gave up 6 bases and J gave up 4 bases, with 13 bases separating them. CDR1 is MNHNY and CDR2 is SVGAGI in the germline V gene (reference sequence). CDR3 amino acids: CASSQQGANQPQHF. The CDR3 coding sequence is TGTGCCAGCAGCCAACAGGGCGCTAATCAGCCCCAGCATTTT.

This chain links TRBV7-7 with TRBJ2-2; D gene ambiguous. The CDR3 runs 14 residues. The V gene's germline CDR1 is SSHAT and CDR2 FNYEAQ (reference sequence). Trimming took 4 bases from V and 4 from J, leaving 10 bases between them. The CDR3 region has the DNA TGTGCCAGCAGCTCCGGACCGAGCACCGGGGAGCTGTTTTTT. It codes for CASSSGPSTGELFF.

The rearrangement uses TRBV5-1 and TRBJ2-6, with D perhaps TRBD2 (5 bases). Germline V gene sequence: CDR1 SGHRS, CDR2 YFSETQ. Trimming removed 1 base at V and 0 bases at J, with 17 bases between. This CDR3 is 19 amino acids long. CDR3 bases: TGCGCCAGCAGCTTGCGAAGGGAGTGGGATTCCTCTGGGGCCAACGTCCTGACTTTC. Its protein is CASSLRREWDSSGANVLTF.

The chain links TRBV5-4 to TRBJ2-7; 11 nucleotides align to TRBD1. CDR1 is SGHNT, CDR2 YYREEE, per germline (reference sequence). V shed 4 bases, J shed 3 bases, and the junction held 6 bases outside the gene matches. This CDR3 contains 15 residues. The CDR3 DNA reads as TGTGCCAGCAGCCCCGGACAGGGGGCACTCTACGAGCAGTACTTC. Protein: CASSPGQGALYEQYF.

V is TRBV28 and J is TRBJ1-2; perhaps TRBD1 as D (6 bases). The CDR3 loop spans 18 amino acids. Germline V gene lookup returns CDR1 MDHEN and CDR2 SYDVKM. V shed 3 bases and J shed 2 bases, with 22 bases lying between them. The CDR3 nucleotides read TGTGCCAGCAGTTTTCCAAAGCCAGATAACCAGGGGAACTATGGCTACACCTTC. Residues: CASSFPKPDNQGNYGYTF.